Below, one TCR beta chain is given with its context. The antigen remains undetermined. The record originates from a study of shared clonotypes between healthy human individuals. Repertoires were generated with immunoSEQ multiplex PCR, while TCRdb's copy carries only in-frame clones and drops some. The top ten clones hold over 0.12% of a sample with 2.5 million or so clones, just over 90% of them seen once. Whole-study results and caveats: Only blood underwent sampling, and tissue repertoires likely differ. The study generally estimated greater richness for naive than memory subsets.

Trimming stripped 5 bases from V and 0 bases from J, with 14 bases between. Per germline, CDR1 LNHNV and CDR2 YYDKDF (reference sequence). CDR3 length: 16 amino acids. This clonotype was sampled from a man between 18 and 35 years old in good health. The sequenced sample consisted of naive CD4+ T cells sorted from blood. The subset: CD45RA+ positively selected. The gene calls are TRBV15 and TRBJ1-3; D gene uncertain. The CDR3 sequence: CATSPERHISGNTIYF. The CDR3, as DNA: TGTGCCACCAGCCCTGAGCGACACATCTCTGGAAACACCATATATTTT.